Below, 3 T cell receptor beta chains from the same sample are listed, as sequenced in a study of beta chain features in type 1 diabetes. The entirety of the isolated RNA underwent reverse transcription, so expressed TCRB transcripts were sequenced. The method was immunoSEQ multiplex PCR; TCRdb's version includes in-frame clones alone and lacks a portion of them. The sample lists approximately 470,000 clones, about 32% occurring once. Material: naive CD4+ T cells from blood. These receptors all come from a young man in good health.

This clone has a handful of counts. The chain recombines TRBV29-1 with TRBJ2-1, with 8 nucleotides matching TRBD2. The CDR3 is made up of 17 amino acids. Trimming took 3 bases from V and 0 from J; bases not matched to a gene: 10. Germline V lookup: CDR1 SQVTM, CDR2 ANQGSEA. CDR3 residues: CSVDPAGDLSSYNEQFF. For the CDR3, the DNA is TGCAGCGTTGATCCAGCGGGAGACCTAAGCTCCTACAATGAGCAGTTCTTC.

This clone has only one observation. Its ends do not fully match the called genes, so a read error is possible. Other DNA sequences within the sample encode an identical CDR3. The chain combines TRBV7-9 with TRBJ2-7; 8 bases line up with TRBD2. The CDR3 sequence is 13 residues long. In germline, CDR1 is SEHNR, CDR2 FQNEAQ (reference sequence). The DNA of the CDR3 is TGTGCCAGCAGCCTAGCGGGCCCGTATGAGCAGTACTTC. This encodes CASSLAGPYEQYF.

Comment on this clone: The identical CDR3 is also encoded by other nucleotide sequences in the sample. The CDR3 DNA reads TGTGCCAGCAGCCCGGTTGGGGAGACCCAGTACTTC. It encodes CASSPVGETQYF. The chain is built from TRBV7-2 and TRBJ2-5; no reliable D call. The V gene lost 5 bases and the J gene lost 5 bases, with 9 bases spanning the gap. The CDR3 loop spans 12 amino acids. Germline V CDR1 and CDR2: SGHTA, FQGNSA.